The 12 T cell receptor beta chains presented below share a single source sample, sequenced in a study of blood T cell repertoires in COVID-19. The method was immunoSEQ multiplex PCR; TCRdb's version includes in-frame clones alone and lacks a portion of them. Of some 99,000 clones listed, over 70% were seen once; the top ten hold around 10%. Source material: peripheral blood. These receptors all stem from a woman of 80 years or more with acute or convalescent COVID-19.

The CDR3 sequence: CASSVGGTSGEEQFF. The CDR3 DNA reads TGTGCCAGCAGCGTAGGAGGGACTAGCGGGGAAGAGCAGTTCTTC. The V gene is TRBV9, the J gene TRBJ2-1; 13 bases are shared with TRBD2. Germline V gene lookup returns CDR1 SGDLS and CDR2 YYNGEE. V dropped 0 bases and J dropped 10; count of bases not matched to a gene: 4. The CDR3 runs to 15 residues.

The chain has TRBV3-1 (or the pseudogene TRBV3-2) and TRBJ2-2; 7 bases are shared with TRBD1. Germline V CDR1 and CDR2: LGHDT, YNNKEL (reference sequence). V lost 4 bases to trimming and J lost 1 base; unmatched junction nucleotides: 3. CDR3 length: 15 amino acids. As DNA, the CDR3 is TGTGCCAGCAGCCCTAGGGACAGGAACACCGGGGAGCTGTTTTTT. Amino acid sequence: CASSPRDRNTGELFF.

This chain links TRBV18 with TRBJ1-1, with 9 nucleotides matching TRBD1. CDR1 and CDR2 from the germline V gene are KGHSH and LQKENI. The length of the CDR3 is 15 residues. Trimming at V came to 6 bases and at J to 0 bases, leaving 5 bases not matched to a gene. CDR3 in amino acids: CASSGTGILNTEAFF. The CDR3 DNA reads as TGTGCCAGCTCGGGGACAGGGATTCTGAACACTGAAGCTTTCTTT. The full variable domain, rest sourced from reference TRBV18 and TRBJ1-1, is NAGVMQNPRHLVRRRGQEARLRCSPMKGHSHVYWYRQLPEEGLKFMVYLQKENIIDESGMPKERFSAEFPKEGPSILRIQQVVRGDSAAYFCASSGTGILNTEAFFGQGTRLTVV.

The chain uses TRBV19 and TRBJ1-1, with D uncertain. The CDR3 contains 14 residues. The germline V and J ends were trimmed by 7 bases and 3 bases, with 15 bases remaining between them. Germline lookup yields CDR1 LNHDA and CDR2 SQIVND (reference sequence). Written as DNA, the CDR3 is TGTGCCAGTACCACCACAGATTACGACACTGAAGCTTTCTTT. It is translated as CASTTTDYDTEAFF.

This clone was detected only once. CDR3 DNA: TGTGCCAGCAGTGTCGAGGGGGCGAGGTACGAGCAGTACGTC. This translates into CASSVEGARYEQYV. The chain couples TRBV2 to TRBJ2-7; 7 positions match TRBD1. The CDR3 covers 14 residues. Germline V gene lookup returns CDR1 SNHLY and CDR2 FYNNEI. With V trimmed by 4 bases and J by 4 bases, 7 bases remained unmatched.

The chain uses TRBV10-1 and TRBJ2-1; 9 bases match TRBD1. The CDR3 is made up of 15 amino acids. The germline CDR1 and CDR2 sequences are WNHNN and SYGVQD (reference sequence). The junction had 8 bases not matched to a gene; V was cut back by 3 bases and J by 8 bases. The CDR3 DNA reads as TGCGCCAGCAGTGATCCGGGACAGGGAGGAGATGAGCAGTTCTTC. This codes for CASSDPGQGGDEQFF.

The CDR3 is CSVEEKLQGRQGAFF. The CDR3 DNA reads as TGCAGCGTTGAAGAGAAGCTCCAGGGGCGTCAAGGAGCTTTCTTT. This chain uses TRBV29-1 with TRBJ1-1; a weak D match, TRBD1 (6 bases). There are 15 residues in the CDR3. From germline, CDR1 is SQVTM and CDR2 ANQGSEA. V was clipped by 0 bases and J by 10 bases, with 21 bases between them.

The V call is TRBV27, the J call TRBJ1-4; 7 nucleotides align to TRBD1. Per the germline V gene, CDR1 is MNHEY and CDR2 is SMNVEV (reference sequence). CDR3 length equals 17 residues. V trimming: 4 bases; J trimming: 3 bases; junction bases outside the gene matches: 11. The CDR3 reads CASSSNRGLGSNEKLFF. The CDR3 DNA reads TGTGCCAGCAGTTCTAACAGGGGTCTGGGGTCTAATGAAAAACTGTTTTTT.

The chain joins TRBV28 to TRBJ2-6; tentatively, D is TRBD1 (5 bases). This CDR3 is 17 amino acids long. V lost 5 bases and J 1 base, leaving 15 bases between the germline ends. The germline gives CDR1 MDHEN, CDR2 SYDVKM. The DNA for the CDR3 is TGTGCCAGCAGTCAGGGCAGTACCTCGTCTGGGGCCAACGTCCTGACTTTC. It specifies CASSQGSTSSGANVLTF.

V gene TRBV4-3 combines with J gene TRBJ2-1; weak D call: TRBD1 (5 bases). V lost 0 bases, J lost 5 bases, and 11 bases lay in between. The CDR3 runs 15 residues. Germline V lookup: CDR1 LGHNA, CDR2 YSLEER. The CDR3 coding sequence is TGCGCCAGCAGCCAAGATAGGGGTTCCCACAATGAGCAGTTCTTC. Translating it yields CASSQDRGSHNEQFF.

V is TRBV13 and J is TRBJ2-3; 12 nucleotides agree with TRBD2. CDR1 PRHDT and CDR2 FYEKMQ come from the germline V gene (reference sequence). This CDR3 has 16 residues. V lost 5 bases and J lost 2; bases outside the gene matches: 5. The CDR3 loop is CASSERTSGDTDTQYF. In nucleotides, the CDR3 is TGTGCCAGCAGCGAGAGGACTAGCGGGGACACAGATACGCAGTATTTT.

This chain links TRBV18 with TRBJ1-2; no definite D call. With 2 bases removed from V and 4 bases from J, the gap between germline ends came to 5 bases. Germline CDR1 is KGHSH and CDR2 is LQKENI. CDR3 length equals 12 residues. The CDR3 region has the DNA TGTGCCAGCTCACCAACTGTCTATGGCTACACCTTC. As protein: CASSPTVYGYTF.